This is a list of T cell receptor beta chains from one sample in a study of T cell responses to AZD1222 COVID-19 vaccine. TCRdb's copy holds only in-frame clones and misses some; the assay was immunoSEQ multiplex PCR. The repertoire has roughly 86,000 clones, 80% to 90% of them found once; the top ten carry 30% to 40%. Sequencing used peripheral blood, obtained on day 0 of AZD1222 vaccination. These receptors were obtained from an adult in good health. The CDR3 runs from the conserved cysteine through the conserved F or W. A D gene is named only where the DNA matches it firmly. Size is stated for part of the rows, as once, few or many counts, or as a class when the clone is expanded.

CDR3 | DNA | D | V | size | J
CSVEVAGNYEQYF | TGCAGCGTTGAAGTTGCAGGGAACTACGAGCAGTACTTC | NA | TRBV29-1 | NA | TRBJ2-7
CASSLVSSGNNEQFF | TGTGCCAGCAGCTTAGTGAGTAGCGGGAACAATGAGCAGTTCTTC | TRBD2 | TRBV7-9 | NA | TRBJ2-1
CAALLTDSTYEQYF | TGTGCAGCTTTGTTGACGGACTCTACCTACGAGCAGTACTTC | NA | TRBV12-2 | NA | TRBJ2-7
CASSPAGGLAETQYF | TGTGCCAGCAGCCCCGCAGGGGGACTAGCGGAGACCCAGTACTTC | TRBD2 | TRBV4-2 | NA | TRBJ2-5
CASSQAQGFANEKLFF | TGCGCCAGCAGCCAAGCGCAGGGGTTCGCTAATGAAAAACTGTTTTTT | NA | TRBV4-1 | NA | TRBJ1-4
CASTVGNEAFF | TGTGCCAGCACCGTTGGCAATGAAGCTTTCTTT | NA | TRBV11-2 | once | TRBJ1-1
CASSVAPVGTEAFF | TGTGCCAGCAGCGTAGCTCCGGTGGGCACTGAAGCTTTCTTT | NA | TRBV9 | NA | TRBJ1-1
CASRRGLNTEAFF | TGTGCCAGCAGGAGGGGCCTGAACACTGAAGCTTTCTTT | NA | TRBV6-5 | NA | TRBJ1-1
CASSALASYEQYF | TGTGCCAGCAGCGCTCTAGCCTCCTACGAGCAGTACTTC | NA | TRBV7-2 | NA | TRBJ2-7
CASSLVEGNEQFF | TGTGCCAGCAGTTTGGTAGAGGGCAATGAGCAGTTCTTC | NA | TRBV12-3/TRBV12-4 | few | TRBJ2-1
CASSLFRTGADLFSTDTQYF | TGTGCCAGCAGTTTATTCCGGACAGGGGCCGACTTGTTTAGCACAGATACGCAGTATTTT | TRBD1 | TRBV2 | NA | TRBJ2-3
CAWSRTGVRNEQFF | TGTGCCTGGTCCCGGACAGGTGTACGGAATGAGCAGTTCTTC | TRBD1 | TRBV30 | NA | TRBJ2-1
CASSIGGDNQPQHF | TGTGCCAGTAGTATAGGGGGAGACAATCAGCCCCAGCATTTT | NA | TRBV19 | NA | TRBJ1-5
CASSQVGRESYEQYF | TGTGCCAGCAGCCAAGTTGGCCGAGAGTCCTACGAGCAGTACTTC | NA | TRBV4-2 | once | TRBJ2-7
CASTRGRGRSSQPQHF | TGTGCCAGCACCCGAGGAAGGGGCCGGAGTAGTCAGCCCCAGCATTTT | NA | TRBV28 | NA | TRBJ1-5
CASSPLIGEETQYF | TGTGCCAGCAGCCCCCTAATCGGTGAAGAGACCCAGTACTTC | NA | TRBV3-1/TRBV3-2 | NA | TRBJ2-5
CASSRYPTGGNTGELFF | TGTGCCAGCAGCCGATATCCGACAGGGGGGAACACCGGGGAGCTGTTTTTT | TRBD1 | TRBV11-3 | NA | TRBJ2-2
CSVVQGSETQYF | TGCAGCGTAGTACAGGGGTCGGAGACCCAGTACTTC | TRBD1 | TRBV29-1 | NA | TRBJ2-5
CASSADRGDQPQHF | TGTGCCAGCAGCGCCGACAGGGGAGATCAGCCCCAGCATTTT | TRBD1 | TRBV9 | NA | TRBJ1-5
CAISESGTGDLWTNEKLFF | TGTGCCATCAGTGAGTCCGGGACAGGGGATCTTTGGACTAATGAAAAACTGTTTTTT | TRBD1 | TRBV10-3 | few | TRBJ1-4
CASSQARGRYEQYF | TGTGCCAGCAGCCAAGCCAGGGGGCGGTACGAGCAGTACTTC | TRBD1 | TRBV3-1/TRBV3-2 | NA | TRBJ2-7
CASGPGGPNQPQHF | TGTGCTAGTGGTCCCGGGGGTCCTAATCAGCCCCAGCATTTT | NA | TRBV12-5 | once | TRBJ1-5
CSASPYGYTGELFF | TGCAGTGCTAGTCCATATGGGTACACCGGGGAGCTGTTTTTT | NA | TRBV20-1 | NA | TRBJ2-2
CATSIRGLAGDNEQFF | TGTGCCACCAGCATCCGGGGACTAGCGGGAGATAATGAGCAGTTCTTC | TRBD2 | TRBV15 | NA | TRBJ2-1
CASSGLVGPDTQYF | TGCGCCAGCAGCGGCTTAGTCGGACCAGATACGCAGTATTTT | NA | TRBV5-1 | once | TRBJ2-3
CASSPRGGGNQPQHF | TGTGCCAGCAGCCCCAGGGGGGGTGGCAATCAGCCCCAGCATTTT | TRBD1 | TRBV27 | NA | TRBJ1-5
CASSRPGQDTDTQYF | TGTGCCAGCTCACGGCCGGGACAGGACACAGATACGCAGTATTTT | TRBD1 | TRBV18 | NA | TRBJ2-3
CASSPGRAQGDTQYF | TGTGCCAGCTCTCCGGGGAGGGCCCAGGGAGATACGCAGTATTTT | TRBD2 | TRBV11-2 | NA | TRBJ2-3
CASSQDRLDLVF | TGTGCCAGCAGCCAAGATAGGCTTGACCTTGTTTTT | NA | TRBV4-2 | NA | TRBJ1-4
CASSSGGTLLRGANVLTF | TGTGCCAGCAGCTCGGGGGGGACTCTATTGCGAGGGGCCAACGTCCTGACTTTC | TRBD2 | TRBV5-4 | once | TRBJ2-6
CASSETSGSSYNEQFF | TGTGCCAGCAGTGAGACTAGCGGGAGTAGTTACAATGAGCAGTTCTTC | TRBD2 | TRBV6-1 | NA | TRBJ2-1
CASSTGKREQFF | TGTGCCAGCTCGACAGGGAAGCGTGAGCAGTTCTTC | TRBD1 | TRBV18 | NA | TRBJ2-1
CASSDRIRSYEQYF | TGTGCCAGCAGTGACCGGATTCGGTCCTACGAGCAGTACTTC | NA | TRBV28 | NA | TRBJ2-7
CASSIALSYEQYF | TGTGCCAGTAGTATCGCACTCTCCTACGAGCAGTACTTC | NA | TRBV19 | NA | TRBJ2-7
CASRPTPNTEAFF | TGTGCCAGCAGACCGACACCGAACACTGAAGCTTTCTTT | NA | TRBV6-5 | NA | TRBJ1-1
CASGHSGANEKLFF | TGTGCCAGCGGTCACAGTGGGGCTAATGAAAAACTGTTTTTT | NA | TRBV11-2 | NA | TRBJ1-4
CASSYLLGQGGSPLHF | TGCGCCAGCAGCTACCTCCTAGGACAGGGTGGATCACCCCTCCACTTT | TRBD1 | TRBV4-1 | NA | TRBJ1-6
CASSTDRTTYEQYF | TGTGCCAGCAGTACGGACAGGACCACCTACGAGCAGTACTTC | TRBD1 | TRBV28 | once | TRBJ2-7
CASSPLGRVYGYTF | TGTGCCAGCAGCCCTCTAGGTAGAGTCTATGGCTACACCTTC | NA | TRBV3-1/TRBV3-2 | NA | TRBJ1-2
CAISDQLRVGGELFF | TGTGCCATCAGCGACCAACTAAGGGTGGGCGGGGAGCTGTTTTTT | NA | TRBV10-3 | NA | TRBJ2-2
CASSTNPARKTPDTQYF | TGTGCCAGCAGCACTAACCCGGCGCGCAAGACGCCGGATACGCAGTATTTT | NA | TRBV9 | NA | TRBJ2-3
CASSETGLGVGYTF | TGTGCCAGCAGTGAAACGGGTCTAGGGGTTGGCTACACCTTC | NA | TRBV27 | NA | TRBJ1-2
CASSIGSGSSYEQYF | TGTGCCAGTAGTATTGGTAGCGGGAGCTCCTACGAGCAGTACTTC | TRBD2 | TRBV19 | NA | TRBJ2-7
CASSPRRLASGHTGELFF | TGTGCCAGCAGCCCCCGCAGGCTTGCTAGCGGTCACACCGGGGAGCTGTTTTTT | TRBD2 | TRBV5-4 | NA | TRBJ2-2
CASSLGGTETQYF | TGTGCCAGCAGCTTAGGGGGAACAGAGACCCAGTACTTC | NA | TRBV7-8 | NA | TRBJ2-5
CASNTTGDSNQPQHF | TGTGCCAGCAACACGACAGGGGATAGCAATCAGCCCCAGCATTTT | TRBD1 | TRBV5-4 | NA | TRBJ1-5